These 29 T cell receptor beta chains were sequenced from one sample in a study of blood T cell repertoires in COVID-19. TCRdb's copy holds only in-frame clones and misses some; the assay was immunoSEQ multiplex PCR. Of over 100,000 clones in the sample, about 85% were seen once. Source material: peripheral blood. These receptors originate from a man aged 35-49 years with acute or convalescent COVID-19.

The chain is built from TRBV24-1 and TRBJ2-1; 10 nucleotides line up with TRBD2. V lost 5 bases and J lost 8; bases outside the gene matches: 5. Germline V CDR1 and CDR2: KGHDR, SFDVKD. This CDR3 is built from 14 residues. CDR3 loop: CATSALAGVHEQFF. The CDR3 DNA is TGTGCCACCAGTGCCCTAGCGGGAGTCCATGAGCAGTTCTTC.

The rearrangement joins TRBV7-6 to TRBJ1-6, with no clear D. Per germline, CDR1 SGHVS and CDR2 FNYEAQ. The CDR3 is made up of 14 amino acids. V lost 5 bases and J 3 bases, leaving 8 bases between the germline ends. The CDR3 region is CASSGRDYNSPLHF. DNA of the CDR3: TGTGCCAGCAGCGGCCGGGACTATAATTCACCCCTCCACTTT.

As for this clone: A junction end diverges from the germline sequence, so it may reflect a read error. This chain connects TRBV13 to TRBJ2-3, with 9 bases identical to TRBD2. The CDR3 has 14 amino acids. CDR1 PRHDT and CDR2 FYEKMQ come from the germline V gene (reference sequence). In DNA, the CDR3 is TGTGCCAGCAGATTAGCGGGGGGCACAGATACGCAGTATTTT. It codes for CASRLAGGTDTQYF.

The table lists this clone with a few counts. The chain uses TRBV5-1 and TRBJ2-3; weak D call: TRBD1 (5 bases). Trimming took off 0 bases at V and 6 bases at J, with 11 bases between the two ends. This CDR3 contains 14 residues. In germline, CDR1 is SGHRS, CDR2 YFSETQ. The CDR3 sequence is CASSLGQGADTQYF. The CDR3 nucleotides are TGCGCCAGCAGCTTGGGTCAGGGCGCCGATACGCAGTATTTT.

The CDR3 DNA reads as TGTGCCAGCAGTTTTTCAGTCTACAATGAGCAGTTCTTC. As protein: CASSFSVYNEQFF. This chain uses TRBV28 with TRBJ2-1, with no clear D. The CDR3 contains 13 residues. Germline-derived CDR1 and CDR2 are MDHEN and SYDVKM. V was shortened by 3 bases and J by 3 bases, with 6 bases between the two germline ends.

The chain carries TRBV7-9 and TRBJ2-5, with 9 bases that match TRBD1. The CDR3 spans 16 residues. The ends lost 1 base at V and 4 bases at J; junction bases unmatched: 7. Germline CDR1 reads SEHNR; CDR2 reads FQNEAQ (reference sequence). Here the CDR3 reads CASSLGAGQGLETQYF. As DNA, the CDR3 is TGTGCCAGCAGCTTAGGCGCGGGACAGGGCTTAGAGACCCAGTACTTC. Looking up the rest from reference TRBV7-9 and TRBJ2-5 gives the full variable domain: DTGVSQNPRHKITKRGQNVTFRCDPISEHNRLYWYRQTLGQGPEFLTYFQNEAQLEKSRLLSDRFSAERPKGSFSTLEIQRTEQGDSAMYLCASSLGAGQGLETQYFGPGTRLLVL.

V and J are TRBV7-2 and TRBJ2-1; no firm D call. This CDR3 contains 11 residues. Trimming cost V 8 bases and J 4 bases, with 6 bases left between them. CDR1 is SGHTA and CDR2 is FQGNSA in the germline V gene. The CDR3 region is CASGRYNEQFF. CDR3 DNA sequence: TGTGCCAGCGGCCGTTACAATGAGCAGTTCTTC.

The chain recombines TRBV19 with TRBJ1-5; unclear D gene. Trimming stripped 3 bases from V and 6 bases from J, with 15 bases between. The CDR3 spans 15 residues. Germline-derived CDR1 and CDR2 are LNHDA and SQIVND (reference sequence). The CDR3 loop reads CASSIATAVGQPQHF. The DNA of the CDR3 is TGTGCCAGTAGTATCGCCACCGCCGTCGGTCAGCCCCAGCATTTT.

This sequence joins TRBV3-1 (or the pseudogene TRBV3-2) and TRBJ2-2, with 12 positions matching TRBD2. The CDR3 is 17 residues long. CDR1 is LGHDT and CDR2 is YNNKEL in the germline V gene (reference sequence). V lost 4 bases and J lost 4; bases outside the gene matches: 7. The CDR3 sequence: CASSPILTSGSTGELFF. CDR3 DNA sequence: TGTGCCAGCAGCCCTATCTTGACTAGCGGGAGCACCGGGGAGCTGTTTTTT.

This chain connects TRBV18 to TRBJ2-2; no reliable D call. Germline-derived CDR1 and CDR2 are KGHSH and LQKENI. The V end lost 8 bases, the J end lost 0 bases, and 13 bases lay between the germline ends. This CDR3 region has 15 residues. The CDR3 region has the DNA TGTGCCAGCGCCATTGGGCACGCGAACACCGGGGAGCTGTTTTTT. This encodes CASAIGHANTGELFF.

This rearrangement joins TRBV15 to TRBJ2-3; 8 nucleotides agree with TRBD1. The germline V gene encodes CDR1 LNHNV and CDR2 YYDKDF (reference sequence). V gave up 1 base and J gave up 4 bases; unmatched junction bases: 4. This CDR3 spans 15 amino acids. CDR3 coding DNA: TGTGCCACCAGCAGAGGTCAGGGGGCGGCAGATACGCAGTATTTT. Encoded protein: CATSRGQGAADTQYF.

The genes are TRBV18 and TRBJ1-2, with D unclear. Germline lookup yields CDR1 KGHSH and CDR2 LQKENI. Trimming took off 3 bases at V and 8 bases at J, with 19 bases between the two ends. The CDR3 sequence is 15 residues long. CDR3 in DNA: TGTGCCAGCTCACCTCCCCAGCGGACTTATCGAGGCTACACCTTC. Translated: CASSPPQRTYRGYTF.

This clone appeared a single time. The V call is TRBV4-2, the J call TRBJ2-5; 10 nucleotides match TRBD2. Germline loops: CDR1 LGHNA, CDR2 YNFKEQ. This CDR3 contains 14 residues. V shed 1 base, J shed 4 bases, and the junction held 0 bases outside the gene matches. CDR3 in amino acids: CASSQGTSGETQYF. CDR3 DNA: TGTGCCAGCAGCCAAGGGACTAGCGGAGAGACCCAGTACTTC.

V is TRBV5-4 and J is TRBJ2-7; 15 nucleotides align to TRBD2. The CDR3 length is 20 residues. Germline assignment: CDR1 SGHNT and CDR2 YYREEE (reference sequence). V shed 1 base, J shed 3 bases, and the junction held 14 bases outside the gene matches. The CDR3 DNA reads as TGTGCCAGCAGCTTGTTCCTCGGGTCGGGGACTAGCGGGGGGCACTACGAGCAGTACTTC. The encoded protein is CASSLFLGSGTSGGHYEQYF.

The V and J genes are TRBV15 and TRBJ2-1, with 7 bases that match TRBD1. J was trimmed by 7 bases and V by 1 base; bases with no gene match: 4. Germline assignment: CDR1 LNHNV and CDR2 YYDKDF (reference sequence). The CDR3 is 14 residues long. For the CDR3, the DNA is TGTGCCACCAGCAGAGCGTACAGGGGTAATGAGCAGTTCTTC. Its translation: CATSRAYRGNEQFF.

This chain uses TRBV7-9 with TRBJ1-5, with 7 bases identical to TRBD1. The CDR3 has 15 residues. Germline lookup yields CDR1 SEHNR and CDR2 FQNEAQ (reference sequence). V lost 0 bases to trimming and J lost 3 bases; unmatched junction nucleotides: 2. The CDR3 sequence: CASSLAGTDNQPQHF. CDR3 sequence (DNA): TGTGCCAGCAGCTTAGCCGGGACAGACAATCAGCCCCAGCATTTT.

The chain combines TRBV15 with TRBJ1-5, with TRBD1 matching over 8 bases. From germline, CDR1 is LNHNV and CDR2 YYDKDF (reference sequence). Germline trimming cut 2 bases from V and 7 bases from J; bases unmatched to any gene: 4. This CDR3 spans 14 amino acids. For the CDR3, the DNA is TGTGCCACCAGCAGACAGGGGGCGAGGCAGCCCCAGCATTTT. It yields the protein CATSRQGARQPQHF.

CDR3 residues: CASSLLGLAGGQDTQYF. The CDR3 bases are TGTGCCAGCAGCTTATTGGGACTAGCGGGGGGTCAAGATACGCAGTATTTT. This chain links TRBV7-2 with TRBJ2-3; 15 nucleotides agree with TRBD2. The junction had 5 bases not matched to a gene; V was cut back by 2 bases and J by 5 bases. The germline V gene encodes CDR1 SGHTA and CDR2 FQGNSA. The CDR3 length is 17 residues.

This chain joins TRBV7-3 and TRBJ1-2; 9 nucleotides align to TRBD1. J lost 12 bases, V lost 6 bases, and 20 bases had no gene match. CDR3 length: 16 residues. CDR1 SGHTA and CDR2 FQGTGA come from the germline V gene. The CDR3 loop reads CASRTDLTGTGQINTF. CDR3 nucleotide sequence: TGTGCCAGCAGAACAGATCTTACCGGGACAGGGCAAATTAACACCTTC.

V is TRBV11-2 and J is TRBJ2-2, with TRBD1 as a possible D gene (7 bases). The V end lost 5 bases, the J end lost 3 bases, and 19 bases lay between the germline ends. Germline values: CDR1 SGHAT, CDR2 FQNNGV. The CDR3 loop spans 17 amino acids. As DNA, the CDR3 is TGTGCCAGCAGCCCCGTGACAGGGAGGACGTACACCGGGGAGCTGTTTTTT. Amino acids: CASSPVTGRTYTGELFF.

The CDR3 region has the DNA TGTGCCAGCAGCCTCTTAAGGGAGGGACTCCCTGGAAACACCATATATTTT. It is translated as CASSLLREGLPGNTIYF. The chain uses TRBV21-1 and TRBJ1-3. TRBV21-1 is a recognized pseudogene. The CDR3 sequence is 17 residues long.

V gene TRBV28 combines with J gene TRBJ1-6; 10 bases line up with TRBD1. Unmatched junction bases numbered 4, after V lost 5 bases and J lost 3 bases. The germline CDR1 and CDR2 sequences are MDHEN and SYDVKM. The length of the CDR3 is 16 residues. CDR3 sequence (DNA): TGTGCCAGCAGTACCAGGACAGGGGGCTATAATTCACCCCTCCACTTT. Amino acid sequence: CASSTRTGGYNSPLHF.

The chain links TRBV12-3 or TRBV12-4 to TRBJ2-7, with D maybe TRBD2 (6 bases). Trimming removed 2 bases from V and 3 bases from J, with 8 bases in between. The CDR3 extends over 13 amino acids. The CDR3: CASSLSGSYEQYF. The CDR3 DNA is TGTGCCAGCAGTTTATCCGGGAGCTACGAGCAGTACTTC.

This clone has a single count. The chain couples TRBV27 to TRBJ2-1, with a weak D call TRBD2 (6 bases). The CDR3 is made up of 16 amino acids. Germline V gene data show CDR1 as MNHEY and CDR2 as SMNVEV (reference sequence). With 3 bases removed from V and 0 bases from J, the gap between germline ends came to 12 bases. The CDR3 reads CASSLSGRDSYNEQFF. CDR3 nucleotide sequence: TGTGCCAGCAGTTTGAGCGGGCGGGACTCCTACAATGAGCAGTTCTTC.

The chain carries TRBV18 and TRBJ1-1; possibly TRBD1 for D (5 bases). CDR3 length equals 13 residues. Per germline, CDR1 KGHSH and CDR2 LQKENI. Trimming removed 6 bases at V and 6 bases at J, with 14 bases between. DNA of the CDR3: TGTGCCAGCTCCCCAGGGCAAACAGCTGAAGCTTTCTTT. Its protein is CASSPGQTAEAFF.

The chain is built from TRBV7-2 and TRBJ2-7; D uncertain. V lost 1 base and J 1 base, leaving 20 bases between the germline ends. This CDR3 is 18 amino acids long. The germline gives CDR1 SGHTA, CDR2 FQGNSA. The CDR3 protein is CASSLDTASRRTSYEQYF. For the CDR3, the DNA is TGTGCCAGCAGCTTAGACACCGCCTCTAGAAGAACGTCCTACGAGCAGTACTTC.

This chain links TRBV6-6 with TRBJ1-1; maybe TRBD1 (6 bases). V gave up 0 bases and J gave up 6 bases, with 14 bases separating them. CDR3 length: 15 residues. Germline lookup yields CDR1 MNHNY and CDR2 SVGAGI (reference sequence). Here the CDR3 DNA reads TGTGCCAGCAGTTACTCGGACAGCTTAGGGGCTGAAGCTTTCTTT. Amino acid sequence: CASSYSDSLGAEAFF.

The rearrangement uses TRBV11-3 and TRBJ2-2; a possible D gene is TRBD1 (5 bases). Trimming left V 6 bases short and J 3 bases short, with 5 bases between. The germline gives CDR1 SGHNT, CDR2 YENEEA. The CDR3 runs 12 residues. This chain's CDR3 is CASRGDTGELFF. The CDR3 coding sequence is TGTGCCAGCAGAGGGGACACCGGGGAGCTGTTTTTT.

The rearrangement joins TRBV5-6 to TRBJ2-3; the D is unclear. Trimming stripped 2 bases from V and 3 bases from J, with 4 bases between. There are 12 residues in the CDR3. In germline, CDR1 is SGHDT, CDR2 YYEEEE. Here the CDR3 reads CASSLLTDTQYF. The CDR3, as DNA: TGTGCCAGCAGCTTATTAACAGATACGCAGTATTTT.